Below, one TCR beta chain is given with its context. What it recognizes is unknown. A read error may account for a junction end that differs from germline. The data originate from a study of monozygotic twins with cystic fibrosis. The CDR3 spans 13 residues. Per the germline V gene, CDR1 is SSHAT and CDR2 is FNYEAQ (reference sequence). TCRdb's copy holds only in-frame clones and misses some; the assay was immunoSEQ multiplex PCR. In the table there are about 14,000 clones, over 80% of which are singletons. Study-level points and caveats: Median Simpson clonality of approximately 0.0088 suggested naive T cells predominated.

The clonotype originates from a girl aged 2 to 10 with cystic fibrosis. The chain combines TRBV7-7 with TRBJ1-1, with D hard to call. Sequenced: blood. The CDR3 sequence: CASSPDTYTEAFF. CDR3 nucleotides: TGTGCTAGCAGCCCTGACACCTACACTGAAGCTTTCTTT.